Shown below are 8 T cell receptor beta chains from a single sample sequenced in a study of STAT5B mutations in CD4+ large granular lymphocyte leukemia. The repertoire was sequenced with immunoSEQ multiplex PCR; TCRdb's copy has only in-frame clones and lacks some. Among about 33,000 clones listed, approximately 80% were seen once. Sequenced material: CD4+ T cells from blood buffy coats. The origin of the receptors is a human donor in good health.

The chain links TRBV9 to TRBJ2-7, with D possibly TRBD1 on 5 matching bases. Germline CDR1 reads SGDLS; CDR2 reads YYNGEE. The V and J ends lost 4 bases and 3 bases respectively, with 17 bases between them. CDR3 size: 15 residues. The chain's CDR3 is CASSPRTMGFYEQYF. The CDR3 bases are TGTGCCAGCAGCCCCAGGACAATGGGGTTCTACGAGCAGTACTTC.

In its sample, this clone was seen a few times. The V call is TRBV9, the J call TRBJ1-4, with a possible D match to TRBD1 (5 bases). Germline CDR1 and CDR2: SGDLS and YYNGEE. CDR3 length: 14 amino acids. Trimming shortened V by 0 bases and J by 2 bases, and 5 bases separated the two germline ends. CDR3 sequence (DNA): TGTGCCAGCAGCGTAGGACAGACTAATGAAAAACTGTTTTTT. Amino acids: CASSVGQTNEKLFF. Supplemented by reference TRBV9 and TRBJ1-4, the full variable domain reads DSGVTQTPKHLITATGQRVTLRCSPRSGDLSVYWYQQSLDQGLQFLIQYYNGEERAKGNILERFSAQQFPDLHSELNLSSLELGDSALYFCASSVGQTNEKLFFGSGTQLSVL.

This chain uses TRBV27 with TRBJ2-7; 13 nucleotides agree with TRBD2. Germline V gene data show CDR1 as MNHEY and CDR2 as SMNVEV (reference sequence). The V and J ends lost 3 bases and 5 bases, in that order; junction bases with no gene match: 13. This CDR3 has 18 amino acids. The chain's CDR3 is CASSLTPWTSGSGDEQYF. In DNA, the CDR3 is TGTGCCAGCAGTTTGACCCCTTGGACTAGCGGGAGTGGCGACGAGCAGTACTTC.

The chain links TRBV6-1 to TRBJ1-5; the D gene is possibly TRBD1 (5 bases). This CDR3 spans 14 amino acids. The V gene lost 6 bases and the J gene lost 2 bases, with 11 bases spanning the gap. Per germline, CDR1 MNHNS and CDR2 SASEGT. This CDR3 reads CASSPGQGNQPQHF. The CDR3, as DNA: TGTGCCAGCAGCCCGGGGCAGGGCAATCAGCCCCAGCATTTT.

The gene calls are TRBV4-3 and TRBJ1-2; TRBD1 is a possible D gene (5 bases). The germline V and J ends were trimmed by 3 bases and 0 bases, with 8 bases remaining between them. The germline CDR1 and CDR2 sequences are LGHNA and YSLEER. The length of the CDR3 is 14 residues. CDR3 sequence reads: CASSQGRSNYGYTF. The CDR3 nucleotides are TGCGCCAGCAGCCAGGGGCGTTCTAACTATGGCTACACCTTC.

The chain has TRBV18 and TRBJ2-7; D tentatively fits TRBD1 or TRBD2 (5 bases each). Trimming took off 2 bases at V and 1 base at J, with 9 bases between the two ends. The CDR3 runs to 14 residues. In germline, CDR1 is KGHSH, CDR2 LQKENI. The CDR3, as DNA: TGTGCCAGCTCACCAATTGAGGGGTCCTACGAGCAGTACTTC. It translates to CASSPIEGSYEQYF.

This rearrangement joins TRBV7-2 to TRBJ2-7; 10 bases fit TRBD2. With V trimmed by 1 base and J by 6 bases, 6 bases remained unmatched. Germline V lookup: CDR1 SGHTA, CDR2 FQGNSA. This CDR3 comprises 15 residues. In DNA form, the CDR3 reads TGTGCCAGCAGCTTAGTTCTAGCGGGAGAGGGCGAGCAGTACTTC. This codes for CASSLVLAGEGEQYF.

There are a few counts of this clone. The rearrangement uses TRBV27 and TRBJ1-2, with a weak D call TRBD1 (5 bases). The CDR3 runs to 14 residues. Germline CDR1 and CDR2: MNHEY and SMNVEV (reference sequence). Trimming removed 2 bases at V and 7 bases at J, with 14 bases between. This CDR3 reads CASSLGPTATGYTF. The CDR3 DNA sequence: TGTGCCAGCAGTTTAGGTCCGACAGCTACTGGCTACACCTTC.